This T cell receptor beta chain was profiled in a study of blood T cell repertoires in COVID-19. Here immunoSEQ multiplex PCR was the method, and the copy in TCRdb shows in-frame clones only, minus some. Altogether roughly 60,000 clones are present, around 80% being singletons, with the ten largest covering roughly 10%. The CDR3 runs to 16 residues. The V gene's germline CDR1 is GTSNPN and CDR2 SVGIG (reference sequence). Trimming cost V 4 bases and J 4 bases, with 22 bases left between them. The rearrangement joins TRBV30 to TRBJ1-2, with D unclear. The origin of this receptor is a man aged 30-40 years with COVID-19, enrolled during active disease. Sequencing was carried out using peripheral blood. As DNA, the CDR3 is TGTGCCTGGATGGCCCCGGAGATGAGTGGTTTCTATGGCTACACCTTC. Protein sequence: CAWMAPEMSGFYGYTF. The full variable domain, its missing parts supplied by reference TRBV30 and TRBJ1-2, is SQTIHQWPATLVQPVGSPLSLECTVEGTSNPNLYWYRQAAGRGLQLLFYSVGIGQISSEVPQNLSASRPQDRQFILSSKKLLLSDSGFYLCAWMAPEMSGFYGYTFGSGTRLTVV.